This is a list of T cell receptor beta chains from one sample in a study of CD8 T cells in Susac syndrome. In TCRdb, the immunoSEQ multiplex PCR reads were re-called with MiXCR into one record per CDR3 protein. The sample contains around 46,000 distinct CDR3 sequences, more than 85% of which appear only once. What was sequenced was CD8+ T cells from PBMCs. These receptors were obtained from a human donor in good health. The CDR3 runs from the conserved cysteine through the conserved F or W. The D gene is left open where the match is weak. The size of a clone is reported for some rows only, either as once, few or many, or as a class for expanded clones.

clone size,V gene,J gene,D gene,CDR3 protein,CDR3 DNA
.,TRBV7-9,TRBJ2-2,TRBD2,CASSLAQRELSTGELFF,TGTGCCAGCAGCTTAGCACAGCGGGAGCTGTCCACCGGGGAGCTGTTTTTT
.,TRBV7-8,TRBJ1-2,.,CASSRNEPWTDYGYTF,TGTGCCAGCAGCCGTAACGAACCCTGGACAGACTATGGCTACACCTTC
.,TRBV19,TRBJ2-7,.,CASSIGFTAYEQYF,TGTGCCAGTAGTATAGGATTCACAGCCTACGAGCAGTACTTC
once,TRBV4-3,TRBJ2-7,.,CASSQDTGASRYEQYF,TGCGCCAGCAGCCAAGATACGGGGGCGTCACGGTACGAGCAGTACTTC
.,TRBV5-1,TRBJ2-3,TRBD1,CATSGQGTDTQYF,TGCGCCACTTCAGGACAGGGCACAGATACGCAGTATTTT
.,TRBV2,TRBJ2-7,.,CASIGTGAYEQYF,TGTGCCAGCATAGGCACCGGGGCCTACGAGCAGTACTTC
.,TRBV11-2,TRBJ2-5,.,CASSSEGFQETQYF,TGTGCCAGCAGCTCCGAAGGTTTCCAAGAGACCCAGTACTTC
.,TRBV20-1,TRBJ2-1,TRBD2,CSASSLAGVDYNEQFF,TGCAGTGCTAGTTCGCTAGCGGGAGTAGACTACAATGAGCAGTTCTTC
.,TRBV7-2,TRBJ2-3,TRBD2,CASSGLAGATDTQYF,TGTGCCAGCAGCGGACTAGCGGGAGCCACAGATACGCAGTATTTT
.,TRBV7-9,TRBJ1-1,.,CASSPQGSRTEAFF,TGTGCCAGCAGCCCACAGGGATCGAGGACTGAAGCTTTCTTT
.,TRBV14,TRBJ2-5,.,CASRRETQYF,TGTGCCAGCAGAAGGGAGACCCAGTACTTC
.,TRBV6-5,TRBJ2-2,.,CASSYSLGNTGELFF,TGTGCCAGCAGTTACTCGCTAGGGAACACCGGGGAGCTGTTTTTT
.,TRBV6-2/TRBV6-3,TRBJ2-7,TRBD2,CASSRLAGEQYF,TGTGCCAGCAGCCGACTAGCGGGCGAGCAGTACTTC
.,TRBV7-9,TRBJ2-7,TRBD1,CASSLVGQGLHSFYEQYF,TGTGCCAGCAGCTTAGTAGGACAGGGGCTACACTCGTTCTACGAGCAGTACTTC
.,TRBV7-9,TRBJ2-1,TRBD2,CASSLATVGLDNYNEQFF,TGTGCCAGCAGCTTAGCGACAGTAGGACTAGACAACTACAATGAGCAGTTCTTC
.,TRBV14,TRBJ2-3,.,CASSQAAFLTDTQYF,TGTGCCAGCAGCCAAGCGGCATTCCTCACAGATACGCAGTATTTT
.,TRBV23-1,TRBJ2-3,.,CASSQPGLTDTQYF,TGCGCCAGCAGTCAACCCGGGCTGACAGATACGCAGTATTTT
.,TRBV11-2,TRBJ2-7,TRBD2,CASSLAGGSGYEQYF,TGTGCCAGCAGCTTAGCCGGCGGGAGCGGATACGAGCAGTACTTC
.,TRBV29-1,TRBJ1-1,.,CSVVVRDTEAFF,TGCAGCGTTGTGGTAAGGGACACTGAAGCTTTCTTT
.,TRBV29-1,TRBJ2-1,.,CSVSGPGLPYNEQFF,TGCAGCGTAAGCGGCCCAGGGCTCCCCTACAATGAGCAGTTCTTC
.,TRBV18,TRBJ2-1,.,CASSARGGSYNEQFF,TGTGCCAGCTCCGCTAGGGGAGGTTCCTACAATGAGCAGTTCTTC
.,TRBV29-1,TRBJ2-3,TRBD2,CSVEGLAGEDTQYF,TGCAGCGTTGAGGGCCTAGCGGGTGAAGATACGCAGTATTTT
.,TRBV27,TRBJ1-2,TRBD1,CASRRGQGAGGYTF,TGTGCCAGCAGAAGAGGACAGGGGGCAGGTGGCTACACCTTC
few,TRBV29-1,TRBJ2-7,.,CSVDGGSIHEQYF,TGCAGCGTTGATGGTGGGAGTATCCACGAGCAGTACTTC
.,TRBV14,TRBJ2-1,TRBD2,CASSQLFGLASEEQFF,TGTGCCAGCAGCCAACTTTTCGGACTAGCGTCCGAGGAGCAGTTCTTC
.,TRBV29-1,TRBJ2-7,.,CSVEDVSGGYEQYF,TGCAGCGTTGAAGACGTCAGCGGAGGTTACGAGCAGTACTTC
.,TRBV7-2,TRBJ1-2,.,CASSLLPTGNYGYTF,TGTGCCAGCAGCTTACTTCCGACAGGCAACTATGGCTACACCTTC
.,TRBV5-1,TRBJ2-7,TRBD1,CASSWISGTDYEQYF,TGCGCCAGCAGCTGGATATCCGGGACAGACTACGAGCAGTACTTC
.,TRBV6-1,TRBJ1-2,TRBD1,CASSERDRGYYGYTF,TGTGCCAGCAGTGAACGGGACAGGGGGTACTATGGCTACACCTTC
.,TRBV19,TRBJ1-1,.,CASSIGSAHGGAFF,TGTGCCAGTAGTATTGGTAGCGCACATGGAGGGGCTTTCTTT
.,TRBV7-2,TRBJ2-7,TRBD2,CASSLKGPTSGAYEQYF,TGTGCCAGCAGCTTAAAAGGGCCGACTAGCGGGGCCTACGAGCAGTACTTC
.,TRBV10-1,TRBJ2-3,.,CASSESRTDTQYF,TGCGCCAGCAGTGAGTCTAGGACAGATACGCAGTATTTT
.,TRBV4-1,TRBJ1-1,TRBD1,CASSPRQGAVRTEAFF,TGCGCCAGCAGCCCAAGACAGGGGGCGGTAAGGACTGAAGCTTTCTTT
.,TRBV20-1,TRBJ2-7,.,CSAAGTLSYEQYF,TGCAGTGCCGCCGGGACCCTTTCCTACGAGCAGTACTTC
few,TRBV4-1,TRBJ2-7,.,CASSQDGTAAGEQYF,TGCGCCAGCAGCCAAGATGGAACTGCCGCGGGCGAGCAGTACTTC
.,TRBV9,TRBJ2-1,TRBD1,CASREGQGNEQFF,TGTGCCAGCAGGGAGGGACAGGGCAATGAGCAGTTCTTC
once,TRBV6-5,TRBJ1-1,TRBD1,CASSYSEGASGTEAFF,TGTGCCAGCAGTTACTCGGAGGGGGCAAGCGGCACTGAAGCTTTCTTT
.,TRBV5-6,TRBJ1-1,.,CASSPAPGIEAFF,TGTGCCAGCAGCCCAGCCCCCGGGATTGAAGCTTTCTTT
.,TRBV20-1,TRBJ2-4,.,CSADLALAKNIQYF,TGCAGTGCAGACCTAGCGCTAGCCAAAAACATTCAGTACTTC
.,TRBV5-6,TRBJ2-1,TRBD2,CASSPWGTSGYNEQFF,TGTGCCAGCAGTCCCTGGGGTACTAGCGGCTACAATGAGCAGTTCTTC
.,TRBV30,TRBJ2-1,.,CAWSVLGYNEQFF,TGTGCCTGGAGTGTTCTAGGTTACAATGAGCAGTTCTTC
.,TRBV7-9,TRBJ2-2,.,CASSYGLGGELFF,TGTGCCAGCAGCTATGGACTGGGCGGGGAGCTGTTTTTT
.,TRBV5-1,TRBJ2-5,.,CASRLGGQVGETQYF,TGCGCCAGCCGTCTAGGGGGGCAGGTTGGAGAGACCCAGTACTTC
.,TRBV13,TRBJ2-7,.,CASSSLTVLGSYEQYF,TGTGCCAGCAGCTCCTTGACGGTTCTGGGCTCCTACGAGCAGTACTTC
.,TRBV27,TRBJ2-2,.,CASSPGNTGELFF,TGTGCCAGCAGTCCCGGGAACACCGGGGAGCTGTTTTTT
few,TRBV7-9,TRBJ1-1,.,CASSPTVNTEAFF,TGTGCCAGCAGCCCGACGGTGAACACTGAAGCTTTCTTT
once,TRBV10-1,TRBJ2-7,TRBD2,CASGNSGSGEQYF,TGCGCCAGCGGGAATAGCGGGAGTGGAGAGCAGTACTTC
.,TRBV5-6,TRBJ2-7,.,CASSLGGNYYEQYF,TGTGCCAGCAGCTTGGGTGGGAATTACTACGAGCAGTACTTC
.,TRBV7-8,TRBJ2-1,TRBD1,CASSLVVGGGNNEQFF,TGTGCCAGCAGCTTAGTAGTAGGGGGCGGCAACAATGAGCAGTTCTTC
.,TRBV12-3/TRBV12-4,TRBJ1-2,.,CASSFPGPDGYTF,TGTGCCAGCAGTTTCCCGGGCCCGGATGGCTACACCTTC
.,TRBV10-3,TRBJ1-1,.,CAISESTGDRMNTEAFF,TGTGCCATCAGTGAGTCAACAGGAGACCGCATGAACACTGAAGCTTTCTTT
.,TRBV19,TRBJ2-1,TRBD1,CVHRDRGYNEQFF,TGTGTCCACCGGGACAGGGGCTACAATGAGCAGTTCTTC
.,TRBV9,TRBJ2-5,TRBD2,CASSAGTSEVSETQYF,TGTGCCAGCAGCGCCGGGACTAGCGAGGTATCGGAGACCCAGTACTTC
.,TRBV27,TRBJ1-2,.,CASSLLGEIYGYTF,TGTGCCAGCAGTTTATTGGGGGAGATCTATGGCTACACCTTC
.,TRBV13,TRBJ2-4,TRBD2,CASSLGGLAGGPQNIQYF,TGTGCCAGCAGCTTAGGTGGACTAGCGGGAGGGCCACAAAACATTCAGTACTTC